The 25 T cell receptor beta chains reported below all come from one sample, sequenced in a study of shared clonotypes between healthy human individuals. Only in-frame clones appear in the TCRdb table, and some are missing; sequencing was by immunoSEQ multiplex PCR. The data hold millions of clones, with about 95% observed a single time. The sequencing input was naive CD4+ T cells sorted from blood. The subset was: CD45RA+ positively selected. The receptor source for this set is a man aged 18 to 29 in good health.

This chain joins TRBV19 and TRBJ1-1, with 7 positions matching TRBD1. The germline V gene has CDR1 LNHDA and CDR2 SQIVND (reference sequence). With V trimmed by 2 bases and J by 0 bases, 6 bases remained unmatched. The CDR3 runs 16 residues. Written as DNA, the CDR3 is TGTGCCAGTAGTATACTCCCGGACAGGATGAACACTGAAGCTTTCTTT. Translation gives CASSILPDRMNTEAFF.

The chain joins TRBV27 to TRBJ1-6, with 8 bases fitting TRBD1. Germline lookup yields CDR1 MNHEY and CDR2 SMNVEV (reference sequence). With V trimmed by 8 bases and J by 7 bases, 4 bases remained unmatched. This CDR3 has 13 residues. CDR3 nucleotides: TGTGCCAGCCGACAGGGGCGCAATTCACCCCTCCACTTT. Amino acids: CASRQGRNSPLHF.

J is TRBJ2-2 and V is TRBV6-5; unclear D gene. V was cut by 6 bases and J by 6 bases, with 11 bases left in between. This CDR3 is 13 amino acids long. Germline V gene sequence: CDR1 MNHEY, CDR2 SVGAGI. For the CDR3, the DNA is TGTGCCAGCAGCTCCGTTCCCCCCGGGGAGCTGTTTTTT. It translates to CASSSVPPGELFF.

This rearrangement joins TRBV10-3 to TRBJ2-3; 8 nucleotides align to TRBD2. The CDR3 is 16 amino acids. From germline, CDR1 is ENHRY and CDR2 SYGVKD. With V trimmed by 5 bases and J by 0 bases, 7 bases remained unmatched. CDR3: CAISYLLAGSTDTQYF. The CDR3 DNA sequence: TGTGCCATCAGTTACTTGCTAGCGGGTAGCACAGATACGCAGTATTTT.

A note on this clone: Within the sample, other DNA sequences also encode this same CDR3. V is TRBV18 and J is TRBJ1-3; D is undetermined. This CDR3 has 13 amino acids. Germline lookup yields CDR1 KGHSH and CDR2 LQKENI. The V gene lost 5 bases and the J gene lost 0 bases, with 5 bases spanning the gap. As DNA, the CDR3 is TGTGCCAGCTCAGCGGACTCTGGAAACACCATATATTTT. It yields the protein CASSADSGNTIYF.

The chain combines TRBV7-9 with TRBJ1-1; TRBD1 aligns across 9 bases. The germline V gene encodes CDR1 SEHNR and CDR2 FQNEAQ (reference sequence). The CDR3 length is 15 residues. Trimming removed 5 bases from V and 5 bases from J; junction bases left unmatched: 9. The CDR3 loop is CASSPRTGELTEAFF. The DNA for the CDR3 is TGTGCCAGCAGCCCGCGGACAGGGGAATTGACTGAAGCTTTCTTT.

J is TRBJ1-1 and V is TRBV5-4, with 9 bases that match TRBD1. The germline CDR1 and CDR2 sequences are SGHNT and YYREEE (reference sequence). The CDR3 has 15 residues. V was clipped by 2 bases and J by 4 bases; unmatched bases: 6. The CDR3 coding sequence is TGTGCCAGCAGCTTCCGGACAGGGGCGATCACTGAAGCTTTCTTT. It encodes CASSFRTGAITEAFF.

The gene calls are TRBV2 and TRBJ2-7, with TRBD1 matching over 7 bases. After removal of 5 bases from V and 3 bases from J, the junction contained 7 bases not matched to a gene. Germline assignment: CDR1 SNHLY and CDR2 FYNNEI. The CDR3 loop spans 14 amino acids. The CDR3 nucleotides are TGTGCCAGCAGTCGGGACAGAAAAATCTACGAGCAGTACTTC. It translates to CASSRDRKIYEQYF.

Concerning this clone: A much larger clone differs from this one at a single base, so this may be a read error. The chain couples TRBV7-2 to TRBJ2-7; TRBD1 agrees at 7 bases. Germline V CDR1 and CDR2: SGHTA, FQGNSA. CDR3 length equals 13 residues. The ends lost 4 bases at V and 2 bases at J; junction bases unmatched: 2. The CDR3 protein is CASSSGQTYEQYF. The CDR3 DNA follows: TGTGCCAGCAGCTCGGGACAGACCTACGAGCAGTACTTC.

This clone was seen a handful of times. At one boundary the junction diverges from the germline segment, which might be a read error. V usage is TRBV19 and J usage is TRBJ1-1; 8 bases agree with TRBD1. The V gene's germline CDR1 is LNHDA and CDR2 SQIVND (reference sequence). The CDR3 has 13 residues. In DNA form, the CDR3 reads TGTGCCAGTAGTAACAGGGGGAACGCTGAAGCTTTCTTT. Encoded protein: CASSNRGNAEAFF. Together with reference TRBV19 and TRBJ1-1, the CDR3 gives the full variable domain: DGGITQSPKYLFRKEGQNVTLSCEQNLNHDAMYWYRQDPGQGLRLIYYSQIVNDFQKGDIAEGYSVSREKKESFPLTVTSAQKNPTAFYLCASSNRGNAEAFFGQGTRLTVV.

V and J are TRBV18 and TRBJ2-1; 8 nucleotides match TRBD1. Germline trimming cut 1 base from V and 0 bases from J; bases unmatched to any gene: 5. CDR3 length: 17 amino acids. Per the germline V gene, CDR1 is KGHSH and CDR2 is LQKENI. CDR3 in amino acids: CASSPQNRGSSYNEQFF. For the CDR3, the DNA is TGTGCCAGCTCACCACAAAACAGGGGGAGCTCCTACAATGAGCAGTTCTTC. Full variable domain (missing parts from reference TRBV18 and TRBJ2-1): NAGVMQNPRHLVRRRGQEARLRCSPMKGHSHVYWYRQLPEEGLKFMVYLQKENIIDESGMPKERFSAEFPKEGPSILRIQQVVRGDSAAYFCASSPQNRGSSYNEQFFGPGTRLTVL.

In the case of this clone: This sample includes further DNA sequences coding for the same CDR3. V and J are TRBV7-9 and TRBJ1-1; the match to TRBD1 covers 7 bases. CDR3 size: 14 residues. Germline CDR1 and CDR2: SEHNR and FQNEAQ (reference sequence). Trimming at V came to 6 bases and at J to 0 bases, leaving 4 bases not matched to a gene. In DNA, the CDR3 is TGTGCCAGCAGTTTACAGGGGCTGAACACTGAAGCTTTCTTT. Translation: CASSLQGLNTEAFF.

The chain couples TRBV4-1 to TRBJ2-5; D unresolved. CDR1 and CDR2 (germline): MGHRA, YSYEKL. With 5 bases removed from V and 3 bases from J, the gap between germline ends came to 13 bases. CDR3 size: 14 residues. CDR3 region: CASSVRSGEETQYF. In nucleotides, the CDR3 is TGCGCCAGCAGCGTAAGGAGTGGGGAAGAGACCCAGTACTTC.

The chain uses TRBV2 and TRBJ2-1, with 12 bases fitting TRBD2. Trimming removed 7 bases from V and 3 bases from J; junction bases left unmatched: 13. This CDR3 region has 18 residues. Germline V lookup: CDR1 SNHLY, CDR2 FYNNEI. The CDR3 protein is CASIGGVLAGGRYNEQFF. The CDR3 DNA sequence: TGTGCCAGCATTGGAGGGGTTCTAGCGGGAGGGCGCTACAATGAGCAGTTCTTC.

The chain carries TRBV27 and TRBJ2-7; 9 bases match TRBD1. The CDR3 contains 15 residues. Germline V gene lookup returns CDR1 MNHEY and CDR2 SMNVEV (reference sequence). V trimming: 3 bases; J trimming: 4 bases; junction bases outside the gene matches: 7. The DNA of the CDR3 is TGTGCCAGCAGTTTGGCGGACAGGGGTTGGTACGAGCAGTACTTC. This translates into CASSLADRGWYEQYF.

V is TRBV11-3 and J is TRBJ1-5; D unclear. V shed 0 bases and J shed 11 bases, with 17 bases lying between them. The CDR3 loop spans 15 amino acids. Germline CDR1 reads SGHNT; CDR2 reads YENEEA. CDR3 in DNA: TGTGCCAGCAGCTTAGATTGGCACCCCGGGTGGACCCAGCATTTT. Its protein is CASSLDWHPGWTQHF.

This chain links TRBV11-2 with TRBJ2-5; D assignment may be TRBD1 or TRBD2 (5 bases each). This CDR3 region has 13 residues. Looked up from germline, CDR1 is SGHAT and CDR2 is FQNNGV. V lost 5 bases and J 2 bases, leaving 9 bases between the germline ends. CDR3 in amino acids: CASSPGRQETQYF. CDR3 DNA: TGTGCCAGCAGCCCAGGGAGACAAGAGACCCAGTACTTC.

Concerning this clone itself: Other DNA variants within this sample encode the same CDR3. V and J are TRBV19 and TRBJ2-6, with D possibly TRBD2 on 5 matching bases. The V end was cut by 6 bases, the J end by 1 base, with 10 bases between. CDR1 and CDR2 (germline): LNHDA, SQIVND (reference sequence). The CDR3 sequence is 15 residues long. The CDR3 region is CASSSTGSGANVLTF. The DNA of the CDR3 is TGTGCCAGTAGCAGCACGGGGTCTGGGGCCAACGTCCTGACTTTC. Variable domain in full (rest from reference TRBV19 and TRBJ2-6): DGGITQSPKYLFRKEGQNVTLSCEQNLNHDAMYWYRQDPGQGLRLIYYSQIVNDFQKGDIAEGYSVSREKKESFPLTVTSAQKNPTAFYLCASSSTGSGANVLTFGAGSRLTVL.

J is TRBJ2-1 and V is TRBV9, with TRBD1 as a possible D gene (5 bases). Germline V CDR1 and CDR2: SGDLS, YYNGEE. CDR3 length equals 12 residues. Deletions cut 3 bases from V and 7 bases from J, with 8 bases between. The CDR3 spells CASSGQWNEQFF. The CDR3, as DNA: TGTGCCAGCAGCGGACAGTGGAATGAGCAGTTCTTC. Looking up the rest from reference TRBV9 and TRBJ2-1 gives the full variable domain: DSGVTQTPKHLITATGQRVTLRCSPRSGDLSVYWYQQSLDQGLQFLIQYYNGEERAKGNILERFSAQQFPDLHSELNLSSLELGDSALYFCASSGQWNEQFFGPGTRLTVL.

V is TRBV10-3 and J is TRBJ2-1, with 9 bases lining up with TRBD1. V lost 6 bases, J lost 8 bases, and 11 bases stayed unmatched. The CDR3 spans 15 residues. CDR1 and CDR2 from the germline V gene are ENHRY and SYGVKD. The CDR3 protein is CAISRDRGSGDEQFF. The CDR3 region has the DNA TGTGCCATCAGCCGAGACAGGGGGAGTGGGGATGAGCAGTTCTTC.

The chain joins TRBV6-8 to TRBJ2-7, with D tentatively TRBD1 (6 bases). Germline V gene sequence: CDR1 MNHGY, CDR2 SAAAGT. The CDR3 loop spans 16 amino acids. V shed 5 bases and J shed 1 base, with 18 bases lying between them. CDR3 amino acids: CASSPCPGALSYEQYF. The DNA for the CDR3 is TGTGCCAGCAGTCCCTGTCCAGGGGCGCTTTCCTACGAGCAGTACTTC.

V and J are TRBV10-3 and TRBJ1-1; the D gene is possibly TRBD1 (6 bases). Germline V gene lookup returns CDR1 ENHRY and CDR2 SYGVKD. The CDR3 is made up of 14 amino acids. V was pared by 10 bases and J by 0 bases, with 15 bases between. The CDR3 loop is CATRQVSMNTEAFF. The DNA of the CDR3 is TGTGCCACTCGACAGGTCAGCATGAACACTGAAGCTTTCTTT.

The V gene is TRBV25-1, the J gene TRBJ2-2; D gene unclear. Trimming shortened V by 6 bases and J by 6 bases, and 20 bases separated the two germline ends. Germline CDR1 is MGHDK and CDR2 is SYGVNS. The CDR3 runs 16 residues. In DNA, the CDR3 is TGTGCCAGCAGGCGACTTATTATTCATTTCGCCGGGGAGCTGTTTTTT. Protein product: CASRRLIIHFAGELFF.

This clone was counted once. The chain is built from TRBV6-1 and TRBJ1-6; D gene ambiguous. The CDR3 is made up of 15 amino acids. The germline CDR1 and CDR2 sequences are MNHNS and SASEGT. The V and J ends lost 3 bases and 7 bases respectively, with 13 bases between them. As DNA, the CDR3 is TGTGCCAGCAGTGAGGATCTCCGAGGGAATTCACCCCTCCACTTT. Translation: CASSEDLRGNSPLHF.

The CDR3 protein is CASIGSSYEQYF. Written as DNA, the CDR3 is TGCGCCAGCATAGGGAGCTCCTACGAGCAGTACTTC. The V call is TRBV10-2, the J call TRBJ2-7; D might be TRBD2 (5 bases). With 7 bases removed from V and 0 bases from J, the gap between germline ends came to 7 bases. Per germline, CDR1 WSHSY and CDR2 SAAADI. There are 12 residues in the CDR3.